Shown below are 22 T cell receptor beta chains from a single sample sequenced in a study of OX40 agonist ivuxolimab in advanced cancers. The protocol was immunoSEQ multiplex PCR, while the TCRdb copy is restricted to in-frame clones and leaves out a portion. Of almost 45,000 clones listed, 88% are singletons. The sample in question was CD4+ or CD8+ T cells sorted from blood, obtained in a trial of the OX40 agonist ivuxolimab. These receptors all stem from an adult with an advanced solid tumor such as melanoma, head and neck, liver or kidney cancer.

The chain recombines TRBV6-5 with TRBJ1-3; possible D gene TRBD1, 5 bases. V was pared by 2 bases and J by 8 bases, with 7 bases between. Germline V gives CDR1 MNHEY, CDR2 SVGAGI. CDR3 length: 12 residues. CDR3 bases: TGTGCCAGCAGTTACGGGGGGGACACCATATATTTT. It is translated as CASSYGGDTIYF.

The CDR3 nucleotides read TGTGCCAGCAGTTTCCATGGCCGGGAGCTGTTTTTT. Encoded protein: CASSFHGRELFF. This rearrangement joins TRBV27 to TRBJ2-2; D not certain. V lost 3 bases and J 9 bases, leaving 8 bases between the germline ends. The CDR3 is made up of 12 amino acids. Germline CDR1 and CDR2: MNHEY and SMNVEV (reference sequence).

This clone occurred a few times. The chain employs TRBV25-1 and TRBJ1-4; TRBD1 might be the D (5 bases). The V gene lost 3 bases and the J gene lost 5 bases, with 19 bases spanning the gap. The CDR3 runs 17 residues. Germline V gene lookup returns CDR1 MGHDK and CDR2 SYGVNS. CDR3 sequence reads: CASSDWGGEQKNEKLFF. The CDR3 region has the DNA TGTGCCAGCAGTGATTGGGGGGGAGAACAGAAGAATGAAAAACTGTTTTTT.

The chain couples TRBV4-1 to TRBJ1-1; D gene ambiguous. CDR1 is MGHRA, CDR2 YSYEKL, per germline. The CDR3 contains 15 residues. Trimming left V 0 bases short and J 3 bases short, with 11 bases between. The CDR3 protein is CASSQDEGLHTEAFF. The CDR3, as DNA: TGCGCCAGCAGCCAAGATGAGGGTTTGCACACTGAAGCTTTCTTT.

The V and J genes are TRBV10-3 and TRBJ1-1; no definite D call. V was cut by 4 bases and J by 0 bases, with 6 bases left in between. The germline V gene encodes CDR1 ENHRY and CDR2 SYGVKD. CDR3 length: 13 amino acids. The CDR3 nucleotides read TGTGCCATCAGTGCGGAGATGAACACTGAAGCTTTCTTT. Its translation: CAISAEMNTEAFF.

This chain joins TRBV9 and TRBJ1-1; a weak D match, TRBD1 (5 bases). Per germline, CDR1 SGDLS and CDR2 YYNGEE. Trimming left V 7 bases short and J 3 bases short, with 22 bases between. The CDR3 runs to 16 residues. The CDR3: CASASNSGWGDTEAFF. The CDR3 nucleotides are TGTGCCAGCGCCTCCAATTCGGGGTGGGGGGACACTGAAGCTTTCTTT.

The chain employs TRBV29-1 and TRBJ2-5, with 7 bases identical to TRBD1. CDR3 size: 13 residues. Germline trimming cut 3 bases from V and 6 bases from J; bases unmatched to any gene: 7. Looked up from germline, CDR1 is SQVTM and CDR2 is ANQGSEA. The CDR3 DNA sequence: TGCAGCGTTGACACAGGGGAAGAAAAGACCCAGTACTTC. Encoded protein: CSVDTGEEKTQYF.

This rearrangement joins TRBV7-8 to TRBJ2-5; a possible D gene is TRBD2 (6 bases). Between the trimmed V and J ends, which lost 5 bases and 4 bases, there was a span of 17 bases. CDR1 is SGHVS, CDR2 FQNEAQ, per germline. The CDR3 contains 15 residues. DNA of the CDR3: TGTGCCAGCAGCCCGCTCTCGGGGGTGGTAGAGACCCAGTACTTC. Its protein product is CASSPLSGVVETQYF. The whole variable domain, remainder taken from reference TRBV7-8 and TRBJ2-5, is GAGVSQSPRYKVAKRGQDVALRCDPISGHVSLFWYQQALGQGPEFLTYFQNEAQLDKSGLPSDRFFAERPEGSVSTLKIQRTQQEDSAVYLCASSPLSGVVETQYFGPGTRLLVL.

The table lists this clone with a few counts. The V and J genes are TRBV4-1 and TRBJ2-4; D not certain. V lost 0 bases, J lost 2 bases, and 14 bases lay in between. CDR1 is MGHRA, CDR2 YSYEKL, per germline. This CDR3 contains 17 residues. The CDR3 spells CASSQDSQAVTKNIQYF. CDR3 nucleotide sequence: TGCGCCAGCAGCCAAGATTCCCAGGCAGTAACCAAAAACATTCAGTACTTC.

CDR3 residues: CASSPRQGGRETQYF. The CDR3 nucleotides read TGTGCCAGCTCACCACGGCAGGGAGGGAGAGAGACCCAGTACTTC. This chain uses TRBV18 with TRBJ2-5, with 7 positions matching TRBD2. The length of the CDR3 is 15 residues. The trim removed 1 base at V and 4 bases at J, leaving 6 bases unmatched. The germline CDR1 and CDR2 sequences are KGHSH and LQKENI.

The chain employs TRBV9 and TRBJ1-2, with TRBD1 matching over 12 bases. CDR3 length: 15 amino acids. Germline CDR1 reads SGDLS; CDR2 reads YYNGEE. V dropped 4 bases and J dropped 6; count of bases not matched to a gene: 7. The chain's CDR3 is CASSPGTGGQNGYTF. The CDR3 DNA reads TGTGCCAGCAGCCCTGGGACAGGGGGCCAGAATGGCTACACCTTC.

The chain is built from TRBV9 and TRBJ1-1; no clear D. CDR1 SGDLS and CDR2 YYNGEE come from the germline V gene. The CDR3 length is 13 residues. Trimming cost V 2 bases and J 8 bases, with 13 bases left between them. CDR3 sequence reads: CASSVQSTTEAFF. The CDR3 DNA reads as TGTGCCAGCAGCGTTCAATCGACAACGGAAGCTTTCTTT.

This clone was seen only once. This chain joins TRBV4-2 and TRBJ1-1, with D perhaps matching TRBD1 (5 bases). The V gene's germline CDR1 is LGHNA and CDR2 YNFKEQ. This CDR3 comprises 13 residues. V dropped 4 bases and J dropped 1 base, with 7 bases sitting between them. CDR3 DNA: TGTGCCAGCAGCCTCGGGGGGAACACTGAAGCTTTCTTT. Protein sequence: CASSLGGNTEAFF.

This chain links TRBV4-3 with TRBJ2-1; no clear D. This CDR3 is 12 amino acids long. Germline CDR1 and CDR2: LGHNA and YSLEER. V was pared by 0 bases and J by 10 bases, with 7 bases between. CDR3 amino acids: CASSQDRLEQFF. The CDR3 DNA reads TGCGCCAGCAGCCAAGATCGATTGGAGCAGTTCTTC.

This clone occurred a few times. CDR3 DNA: TGTGCCAGCAGTCACGACAGCTACGAGCAGTACGTC. Its protein product is CASSHDSYEQYV. This chain connects TRBV11-2 to TRBJ2-7, with a weak D call TRBD1 (5 bases). With 6 bases removed from V and 3 bases from J, the gap between germline ends came to 9 bases. Germline CDR1 reads SGHAT; CDR2 reads FQNNGV. The CDR3 loop spans 12 amino acids.

This clone appeared once. The chain carries TRBV28 and TRBJ2-1; TRBD2 matches at 9 bases. From germline, CDR1 is MDHEN and CDR2 SYDVKM. This CDR3 is built from 16 residues. J gave up 8 bases and V 4 bases, and 12 bases lay outside the gene matches. The DNA for the CDR3 is TGTGCCAGCAGTTCAGGTGGCGGGGGGGAGGTAGATGAGCAGTTCTTC. It yields the protein CASSSGGGGEVDEQFF.

The V and J genes are TRBV28 and TRBJ2-2; TRBD2 is a possible D gene (7 bases). Germline CDR1 and CDR2: MDHEN and SYDVKM. V lost 3 bases and J 4 bases, leaving 15 bases between the germline ends. This CDR3 has 16 residues. CDR3 protein: CASSLARGRTTGELFF. The CDR3, as DNA: TGTGCCAGCAGTTTGGCGCGGGGGCGGACCACCGGGGAGCTGTTTTTT.

In this sample, this clone turned up once. This chain uses TRBV7-9 with TRBJ1-5; the match to TRBD1 covers 9 bases. Trimming cost V 4 bases and J 3 bases; bases outside gene matches: 4. Germline values: CDR1 SEHNR, CDR2 FQNEAQ (reference sequence). This CDR3 region has 15 residues. CDR3 region: CASSSGQGTNQPQHF. The CDR3, as DNA: TGTGCCAGCAGCTCGGGACAGGGCACCAATCAGCCCCAGCATTTT.

This clone came up a few times. The gene calls are TRBV9 and TRBJ1-6, with D uncertain. The CDR3 is 14 residues long. Looked up from germline, CDR1 is SGDLS and CDR2 is YYNGEE. V shed 3 bases and J shed 7 bases, with 11 bases lying between them. CDR3 sequence reads: CASSAVSGNSPLHF. The DNA of the CDR3 is TGTGCCAGCAGCGCCGTCTCGGGAAATTCACCCCTCCACTTT.

The gene calls are TRBV4-1 and TRBJ1-4; D is perhaps TRBD1 (6 bases). The CDR3 runs 15 residues. Trimming shortened V by 4 bases and J by 7 bases, and 16 bases separated the two germline ends. Germline-derived CDR1 and CDR2 are MGHRA and YSYEKL. CDR3 sequence reads: CASSRVAGEGEKLFF. The CDR3 DNA reads as TGCGCCAGCAGCCGGGTCGCAGGGGAGGGTGAAAAACTGTTTTTT.

The chain has TRBV19 and TRBJ2-2; 10 nucleotides line up with TRBD1. J gave up 6 bases and V 4 bases, and 8 bases lay outside the gene matches. This CDR3 is built from 16 residues. The germline V gene has CDR1 LNHDA and CDR2 SQIVND (reference sequence). The CDR3 coding sequence is TGTGCCAGTAGTACCTCGGACAGGGGGGGGGCCGGGGAGCTGTTTTTT. Its protein is CASSTSDRGGAGELFF. Together with reference TRBV19 and TRBJ2-2, the CDR3 gives the full variable domain: DGGITQSPKYLFRKEGQNVTLSCEQNLNHDAMYWYRQDPGQGLRLIYYSQIVNDFQKGDIAEGYSVSREKKESFPLTVTSAQKNPTAFYLCASSTSDRGGAGELFFGEGSRLTVL.

The chain joins TRBV30 to TRBJ2-7; D is unclear. Germline CDR1 is GTSNPN and CDR2 is SVGIG (reference sequence). The germline V and J ends were trimmed by 2 bases and 7 bases, with 18 bases remaining between them. This CDR3 has 14 residues. The CDR3 sequence: CAWSLLKPYDEQYF. Written as DNA, the CDR3 is TGTGCCTGGAGTCTGCTCAAACCCTACGATGAGCAGTACTTC.